This T cell receptor beta chain came from a study of control samples from healthy donors and cancer patients. The CDR3 spans 15 residues. Germline V gene data show CDR1 as MGHRA and CDR2 as YSYEKL. V dropped 0 bases and J dropped 3 bases, with 11 bases sitting between them. The data were produced by immunoSEQ multiplex PCR, yet TCRdb's version contains in-frame clones alone and is incomplete. The sample lists about 55,000 clones, around 96% seen once, with about 1% in the top ten. The sequence was obtained from a woman between 18 and 30 years old in good health. The chain has TRBV4-1 and TRBJ1-2; D ambiguous. The sample comprised blood. The CDR3, as DNA: TGCGCCAGCAGCCAAGATTCGGGGTACGACTATGGCTACACCTTC. It encodes CASSQDSGYDYGYTF.